These T cell receptor beta chains were read from a single sample in a study of shared clonotypes between healthy human individuals. Sequencing was performed with immunoSEQ multiplex PCR; in TCRdb, only in-frame clones are kept and a portion is missing. Of about 690,000 clones in the sample, about 90% are singletons; the top ten hold 34%. The sequenced sample was memory CD8+ T cells from PBMCs. The receptors here all came from a man between 18 and 35 years old in good health. Some clones in this sample may be carry-over from other donors' samples. The conserved cysteine and the conserved F or W are not part of the CDR3 here.

TRBJ2-7 | TRBV7-3 | ASSPRGYEQY
TRBJ2-2 | TRBV7-3 | ASSPKRAENTGELF
TRBJ1-2 | TRBV7-9 | ASSPTLFINYGYT
TRBJ2-2 | TRBV11-2 | ASTDLRTSHSATGELF
TRBJ2-3 | TRBV18 | ASSPPLFDGTDTQY
TRBJ2-7 | TRBV6-1 | ASYRGEQY
TRBJ1-5 | TRBV5-1 | ASSLGVDGYSNQPQH
TRBJ2-2 | TRBV6-5 | AISEPGFDGELF
TRBJ1-1 | TRBV9 | ASSVGGDPEAF
TRBJ2-1 | TRBV6-4 | ASSDSTSGSNEQF
TRBJ2-3 | TRBV28 | ASSLGEWAQGTDTQY
TRBJ2-3 | TRBV27 | ASRLRGPADTQY
TRBJ1-6 | TRBV19 | ASHIPGENSPLH
TRBJ2-3 | TRBV28 | ASSLGDADNTDTQY
TRBJ1-2 | TRBV4-1 | ASSQDLRGTT
TRBJ2-3 | TRBV9 | ASSGGQGLTDTQY
TRBJ2-7 | TRBV10-3 | AIREGYEQY
TRBJ1-5 | TRBV6-5 | ASSSGRSNQPQH
TRBJ2-1 | TRBV7-6 | ASSLERTGISRGPYNEQF
TRBJ2-5 | TRBV16 | ASSRISSQETQY
TRBJ2-1 | TRBV7-3 | ASSELAGGLDEQF
TRBJ2-6 | TRBV10-3 | AIRAGGSGANVLT
TRBJ2-1 | TRBV6-5 | ASSAIRTEYNEQF
TRBJ2-1 | TRBV11-2 | ASSWPSKGRRSYNEQF